Following are 31 T cell receptor beta chains from one sample sequenced in a study of a mutant IDH1 vaccine in newly diagnosed glioma. These receptors are not linked to any known antigen. Time point denoted: week 47, end of study. Each vaccine dose was 300 ug of mutant IDH1 20-mer peptide, with topical imiquimod. Here immunoSEQ multiplex PCR was the method, and the copy in TCRdb shows in-frame clones only, minus some. The table has roughly 34,000 clones, approximately 92% seen once. The sequencing here drew on PBMCs, taken from a glioma patient whose treatment included an IDH1 peptide vaccine. The receptors stem from a woman in her 40s with glioma.

The V and J genes are TRBV29-1 and TRBJ2-2; 8 nucleotides match TRBD1. CDR3 length: 15 residues. J gave up 0 bases and V 2 bases, and 2 bases lay outside the gene matches. CDR1 and CDR2 from the germline V gene are SQVTM and ANQGSEA. The CDR3 protein is CSVEIQGANTGELFF. Written as DNA, the CDR3 is TGCAGCGTTGAAATACAGGGGGCGAACACCGGGGAGCTGTTTTTT.

The chain is built from TRBV6-5 and TRBJ2-7; D gene unclear. Per the germline V gene, CDR1 is MNHEY and CDR2 is SVGAGI. The V end was cut by 0 bases, the J end by 4 bases, with 7 bases between. The CDR3 has 13 amino acids. CDR3 in amino acids: CASSYSRSYEQYF. CDR3 nucleotides: TGTGCCAGCAGTTACTCCCGTTCGTACGAGCAGTACTTC.

The chain recombines TRBV6-5 with TRBJ1-2, with a possible D match to TRBD1 (6 bases). Germline V CDR1 and CDR2: MNHEY, SVGAGI. This CDR3 spans 14 amino acids. V was pared by 4 bases and J by 4 bases, with 13 bases between. CDR3 sequence: CASSSGQGPYGYTF. The CDR3, as DNA: TGTGCCAGCAGTTCGGGACAAGGCCCCTATGGCTACACCTTC.

The J gene is TRBJ1-3, the V gene TRBV5-4; the match to TRBD1 covers 8 bases. CDR1 is SGHNT, CDR2 YYREEE, per germline (reference sequence). The CDR3 is made up of 15 amino acids. With 4 bases clipped from V and 0 bases from J, the junction kept 3 bases outside the gene matches. The CDR3 loop reads CASSGGTGSGNTIYF. The CDR3, as DNA: TGTGCCAGCAGCGGGGGGACAGGCTCTGGAAACACCATATATTTT.

The CDR3 protein is CASSYGLADTDTQYF. CDR3 coding DNA: TGTGCCAGCAGTTACGGACTAGCGGACACAGATACGCAGTATTTT. This chain uses TRBV6-5 with TRBJ2-3; 10 bases fit TRBD2. From germline, CDR1 is MNHEY and CDR2 SVGAGI. V dropped 2 bases and J dropped 2; count of bases not matched to a gene: 1. The CDR3 has 15 residues.

J is TRBJ2-1 and V is TRBV4-1; 12 bases are shared with TRBD2. The germline CDR1 and CDR2 sequences are MGHRA and YSYEKL. Unmatched junction bases numbered 6, after V lost 2 bases and J lost 7 bases. The CDR3 is 16 amino acids. DNA for the CDR3: TGCGCCAGCAGCCAACCGACTAGCGGGAGTAAGAATGAGCAGTTCTTC. Its translation: CASSQPTSGSKNEQFF.

This chain joins TRBV5-8 and TRBJ1-5; perhaps TRBD1 as D (5 bases). This CDR3 region has 15 residues. V was shortened by 4 bases and J by 0 bases, with 11 bases between the two germline ends. Germline CDR1 and CDR2: SGHTS and YDEGEE. The CDR3 DNA is TGTGCCAGCAGCCCGGGACTGTATAGCAATCAGCCCCAGCATTTT. This encodes CASSPGLYSNQPQHF.

The rearrangement joins TRBV11-2 to TRBJ1-1, with no clear D. The CDR3 has 12 residues. The germline gives CDR1 SGHAT, CDR2 FQNNGV. Trimming pared 3 bases from V and 7 bases from J, leaving 9 bases between. Written as DNA, the CDR3 is TGTGCCAGCAGCTTGGCACCCGTTGAAGCTTTCTTT. Amino acid sequence: CASSLAPVEAFF.

This chain uses TRBV5-1 with TRBJ2-1; possible D gene TRBD1, 6 bases. Germline V gene data show CDR1 as SGHRS and CDR2 as YFSETQ. This CDR3 is built from 15 residues. V dropped 4 bases and J dropped 3 bases, with 14 bases sitting between them. The CDR3 region is CASSPQGGSYNEQFF. CDR3 DNA: TGCGCCAGCAGCCCACAGGGTGGAAGCTACAATGAGCAGTTCTTC.

J is TRBJ2-1 and V is TRBV6-5, with 9 bases aligning to TRBD1. Per the germline V gene, CDR1 is MNHEY and CDR2 is SVGAGI. The CDR3 spans 14 residues. Trimming removed 5 bases from V and 7 bases from J; junction bases left unmatched: 6. The CDR3 bases are TGTGCCAGCAGTGGACCGGGACAGGGAAATGAGCAGTTCTTC. This translates into CASSGPGQGNEQFF.

The V call is TRBV2, the J call TRBJ2-3; 7 bases match TRBD2. The J segment lost 7 bases and the V segment lost 7 bases, leaving 8 bases of the junction unmatched. This CDR3 region has 13 residues. The germline gives CDR1 SNHLY, CDR2 FYNNEI. This CDR3 reads CASTGTNTNTQYF. CDR3 nucleotide sequence: TGTGCCAGCACCGGGACTAACACTAATACGCAGTATTTT.

This chain uses TRBV7-2 with TRBJ1-1; D might be TRBD1 (5 bases). Trimming removed 5 bases from V and 1 base from J, with 8 bases in between. Germline V gene lookup returns CDR1 SGHTA and CDR2 FQGNSA. The CDR3 totals 13 residues. CDR3 sequence: CASSDQGNTEAFF. The CDR3 region has the DNA TGTGCCAGCAGCGATCAGGGGAACACTGAAGCTTTCTTT.

The chain is built from TRBV2 and TRBJ1-2, with 8 bases aligning to TRBD1. The CDR3 loop spans 15 amino acids. Germline CDR1 reads SNHLY; CDR2 reads FYNNEI. Unmatched junction bases numbered 8, after V lost 8 bases and J lost 0 bases. The CDR3 reads CASGGQGLANYGYTF. As DNA, the CDR3 is TGTGCCAGCGGAGGACAGGGCCTAGCTAACTATGGCTACACCTTC.

This clone was observed a single time. The chain joins TRBV18 to TRBJ2-7; TRBD1 is a possible D gene (6 bases). The V and J ends lost 3 bases and 6 bases respectively, with 15 bases between them. CDR3 length equals 14 residues. Germline V gene data show CDR1 as KGHSH and CDR2 as LQKENI. The CDR3 sequence: CASSPRTEWGEQYF. CDR3 coding DNA: TGTGCCAGCTCACCCCGGACAGAATGGGGCGAGCAGTACTTC. The full variable domain, completed using reference TRBV18 and TRBJ2-7, is NAGVMQNPRHLVRRRGQEARLRCSPMKGHSHVYWYRQLPEEGLKFMVYLQKENIIDESGMPKERFSAEFPKEGPSILRIQQVVRGDSAAYFCASSPRTEWGEQYFGPGTRLTVT.

The chain uses TRBV7-9 and TRBJ2-5, with 8 bases that match TRBD2. After removal of 4 bases from V and 3 bases from J, the junction contained 4 bases not matched to a gene. Germline CDR1 is SEHNR and CDR2 is FQNEAQ (reference sequence). The CDR3 contains 14 residues. The chain's CDR3 is CASSYGTREETQYF. The DNA of the CDR3 is TGTGCCAGCAGCTATGGGACTAGGGAAGAGACCCAGTACTTC.

The V gene is TRBV6-6, the J gene TRBJ2-3; D is undetermined. CDR3 size: 14 residues. The V gene lost 4 bases and the J gene lost 1 base, with 9 bases spanning the gap. CDR1 MNHNY and CDR2 SVGAGI come from the germline V gene (reference sequence). The CDR3 reads CASSFSERTDTQYF. CDR3 coding DNA: TGTGCCAGCAGTTTTTCTGAACGCACAGATACGCAGTATTTT.

The rearrangement uses TRBV29-1 and TRBJ2-7, with 12 bases identical to TRBD1. CDR3 size: 13 residues. The junction had 5 bases not matched to a gene; V was cut back by 6 bases and J by 5 bases. The germline CDR1 and CDR2 sequences are SQVTM and ANQGSEA. CDR3 residues: CSVGTGGRNEQYF. CDR3 DNA: TGCAGCGTAGGGACAGGGGGCCGGAACGAGCAGTACTTC.

The sample holds a few counts of this clone. This chain connects TRBV19 to TRBJ2-1, with D maybe TRBD2 (6 bases). This CDR3 is built from 12 residues. Germline CDR1 LNHDA, CDR2 SQIVND (reference sequence). The germline V and J ends were trimmed by 6 bases and 8 bases, with 11 bases remaining between them. For the CDR3, the DNA is TGTGCCAGTAGCCCCGGGGGATATGAGCAGTTCTTC. It codes for CASSPGGYEQFF.

The chain recombines TRBV5-4 with TRBJ2-2; D is unclear. V was cut by 1 base and J by 4 bases, with 14 bases left in between. Germline CDR1 and CDR2: SGHNT and YYREEE (reference sequence). The CDR3 spans 16 residues. CDR3 in amino acids: CASSLTGSTITGELFF. The DNA of the CDR3 is TGTGCCAGCAGCTTGACTGGGTCTACTATCACCGGGGAGCTGTTTTTT.

The chain recombines TRBV19 with TRBJ2-7, with TRBD2 matching over 7 bases. The V gene end was trimmed by 3 bases and the J gene end by 4 bases; junction bases not matched to a gene: 9. CDR1 and CDR2 from the germline V gene are LNHDA and SQIVND (reference sequence). There are 15 residues in the CDR3. CDR3 bases: TGTGCCAGTAGTATCGGCGGGAGAGGATATTACGAGCAGTACTTC. It specifies CASSIGGRGYYEQYF.

The J gene is TRBJ2-5, the V gene TRBV15; no clear D gene. This CDR3 spans 16 amino acids. CDR1 and CDR2 from the germline V gene are LNHNV and YYDKDF (reference sequence). Trimming stripped 0 bases from V and 5 bases from J, with 16 bases between. The DNA of the CDR3 is TGTGCCACCAGCAGAGATCAGTTCGGATTTATGGAGACCCAGTACTTC. This sequence encodes CATSRDQFGFMETQYF.

This chain connects TRBV30 to TRBJ2-2; D is undetermined. The V end lost 5 bases, the J end lost 0 bases, and 13 bases lay between the germline ends. Germline loops: CDR1 GTSNPN, CDR2 SVGIG (reference sequence). This CDR3 has 15 residues. As DNA, the CDR3 is TGTGCCTGGCGTCTCCTAGACGCGAACACCGGGGAGCTGTTTTTT. Residues: CAWRLLDANTGELFF.

The rearrangement uses TRBV6-5 and TRBJ2-7; 8 bases line up with TRBD2. The CDR3 has 15 amino acids. Looked up from germline, CDR1 is MNHEY and CDR2 is SVGAGI. After removal of 2 bases from V and 7 bases from J, the junction contained 10 bases not matched to a gene. DNA for the CDR3: TGTGCCAGCAGTTACACTAGCGGCCCCCTCGGAGAGCAGTACTTC. Protein product: CASSYTSGPLGEQYF.

The rearrangement joins TRBV7-9 to TRBJ2-7; D gene ambiguous. V was clipped by 5 bases and J by 6 bases, with 8 bases between them. There are 11 residues in the CDR3. The germline CDR1 and CDR2 sequences are SEHNR and FQNEAQ (reference sequence). The CDR3 spells CASSQAFEQYF. The CDR3 nucleotides read TGTGCCAGCAGCCAGGCTTTCGAGCAGTACTTC.

V and J are TRBV25-1 and TRBJ1-1; D perhaps matches TRBD1 (5 bases). CDR1 and CDR2 from the germline V gene are MGHDK and SYGVNS. The CDR3 contains 15 residues. Trimming removed 5 bases from V and 0 bases from J, with 13 bases in between. As DNA, the CDR3 is TGTGCCAGCAGTAAAGGGCAGGGATTGAACACTGAAGCTTTCTTT. Its translation: CASSKGQGLNTEAFF.

The CDR3 coding sequence is TGTGCCAGCAGCCAGCAGGGCTATGGCTACACCTTC. It yields the protein CASSQQGYGYTF. V usage is TRBV7-2 and J usage is TRBJ1-2, with D perhaps TRBD1 (5 bases). CDR3 length: 12 residues. Between the trimmed V and J ends, which lost 5 bases and 4 bases, there was a span of 8 bases. Germline CDR1 reads SGHTA; CDR2 reads FQGNSA.

The chain employs TRBV4-2 and TRBJ2-7; 7 positions match TRBD1. The CDR3 spans 15 residues. Germline CDR1 reads LGHNA; CDR2 reads YNFKEQ. Unmatched junction bases numbered 7, after V lost 1 base and J lost 4 bases. In nucleotides, the CDR3 is TGTGCCAGCAGCCAAGGCCCCGGGACAGAATACGAGCAGTACTTC. It yields the protein CASSQGPGTEYEQYF.

This clone was recorded only once. The chain has TRBV6-1 and TRBJ1-1; perhaps TRBD1 as D (6 bases). CDR3 size: 17 residues. V was pared by 1 base and J by 3 bases, with 18 bases between. Germline V lookup: CDR1 MNHNS, CDR2 SASEGT. The CDR3 sequence: CASSEGEGGLRDTEAFF. The DNA of the CDR3 is TGTGCCAGCAGTGAAGGGGAGGGGGGACTTAGGGACACTGAAGCTTTCTTT.

The chain is built from TRBV7-2 and TRBJ2-1, with no clear D. V was pared by 7 bases and J by 2 bases, with 9 bases between. The CDR3 is 13 amino acids. Germline V gene data show CDR1 as SGHTA and CDR2 as FQGNSA. The DNA of the CDR3 is TGTGCCAGCACCCCTGTAACCTACAATGAGCAGTTCTTC. Translation gives CASTPVTYNEQFF.

The chain uses TRBV7-9 and TRBJ2-2; 9 bases are a match to TRBD1. The germline gives CDR1 SEHNR, CDR2 FQNEAQ (reference sequence). The CDR3 totals 18 residues. The trim removed 4 bases at V and 1 base at J, leaving 10 bases unmatched. The CDR3 coding sequence is TGTGCCAGCAGCTCACTAAGGAGACAGGGGGAGAACACCGGGGAGCTGTTTTTT. Amino acids: CASSSLRRQGENTGELFF.

This rearrangement joins TRBV7-2 to TRBJ2-1; 8 nucleotides match TRBD2. Germline trimming cut 4 bases from V and 8 bases from J; bases unmatched to any gene: 16. Germline-derived CDR1 and CDR2 are SGHTA and FQGNSA. The CDR3 loop spans 17 amino acids. The CDR3 is CASSSPGRVLAGDEQFF. CDR3 DNA: TGTGCCAGCAGCTCCCCTGGTAGGGTTCTAGCGGGCGATGAGCAGTTCTTC.